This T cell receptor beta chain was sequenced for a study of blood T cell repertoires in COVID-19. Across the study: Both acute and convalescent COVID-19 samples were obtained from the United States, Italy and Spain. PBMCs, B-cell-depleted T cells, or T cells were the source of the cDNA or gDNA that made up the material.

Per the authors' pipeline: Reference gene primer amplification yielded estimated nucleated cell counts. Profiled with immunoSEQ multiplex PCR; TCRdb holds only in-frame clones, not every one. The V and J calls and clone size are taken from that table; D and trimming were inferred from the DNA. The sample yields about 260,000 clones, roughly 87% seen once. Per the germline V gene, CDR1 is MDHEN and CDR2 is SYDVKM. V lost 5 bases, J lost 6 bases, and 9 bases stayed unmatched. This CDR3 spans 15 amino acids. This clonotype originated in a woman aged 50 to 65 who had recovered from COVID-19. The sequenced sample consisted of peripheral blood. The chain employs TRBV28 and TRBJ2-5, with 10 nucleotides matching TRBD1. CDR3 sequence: CASSLGTGVLKTQYF. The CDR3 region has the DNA TGTGCCAGCAGTCTAGGGACAGGGGTACTAAAGACCCAGTACTTC.